The 15 T cell receptor beta chains below come from one sample, sequenced in a study of HIV-infected patients and healthy controls. No cell fractionation was done, so the repertoire covers all unsorted peripheral blood T cells. Around 530 ng RNA was reverse transcribed with alpha and beta constant-region primers. Using multiplexing indices, alpha and beta chain libraries were generated apart by chain-specific third strand synthesis. A single record per CDR3 protein comes from TCRdb applying MiXCR to the 5' RACE reads. The repertoire holds more than 9,500 distinct CDR3 sequences, with 7% to 8.5% as singletons. Sequencing was performed on blood, taken before antiretroviral therapy. These receptors were collected from an adult with HIV infection.

This clonotype occurred many times. The chain combines TRBV29-1 with TRBJ1-1; D is undetermined. Germline V gives CDR1 SQVTM, CDR2 ANQGSEA. V dropped 3 bases and J dropped 4 bases, with 12 bases sitting between them. This CDR3 region has 13 residues. CDR3 loop: CSVDDGMVTEAFF. The CDR3 bases are TGCAGCGTTGATGACGGAATGGTCACTGAAGCTTTCTTT.

In this sample, this clonotype turned up many times. The chain joins TRBV6-1 to TRBJ2-3; 7 bases line up with TRBD1. This CDR3 region has 14 residues. V was clipped by 4 bases and J by 1 base; unmatched bases: 2. Germline V gene sequence: CDR1 MNHNS, CDR2 SASEGT. The CDR3 DNA is TGTGCCAGCAGTGTTGGACAGGGCACAGATACGCAGTATTTT. Protein sequence: CASSVGQGTDTQYF.

This clonotype was seen many times. The genes are TRBV6-2 or TRBV6-3 and TRBJ1-1, with a possible D match to TRBD1 (5 bases). This CDR3 region has 15 residues. Germline-derived CDR1 and CDR2 are MNHEY and SVGEGT. The V end lost 8 bases, the J end lost 3 bases, and 19 bases lay between the germline ends. CDR3 sequence: CASARTHYGDTEAFF. In DNA, the CDR3 is TGTGCCAGCGCCAGGACACATTATGGGGACACTGAAGCTTTCTTT.

In this sample, this clonotype turned up many times. V gene TRBV5-6 combines with J gene TRBJ2-2; tentative D call: TRBD2 (6 bases). Germline V CDR1 and CDR2: SGHDT, YYEEEE. The CDR3 totals 15 residues. V shed 4 bases and J shed 4 bases, with 14 bases lying between them. CDR3 in DNA: TGTGCCAGCAGCCCTTTTCTGGGGGGCACCGGGGAGCTGTTTTTT. Its protein product is CASSPFLGGTGELFF.

This clonotype was counted at least ten times. The J gene is TRBJ2-1, the V gene TRBV27; D gene ambiguous. Trimming cost V 3 bases and J 0 bases, with 9 bases left between them. Germline V CDR1 and CDR2: MNHEY, SMNVEV (reference sequence). This CDR3 is 15 amino acids long. CDR3 protein: CASSLDPSSYNEQFF. CDR3 nucleotide sequence: TGTGCCAGCAGTTTGGACCCCAGCTCCTACAATGAGCAGTTCTTC.

This clonotype was counted between two and nine times. The rearrangement links TRBV5-8 to TRBJ1-1; 7 positions agree with TRBD1. V shed 3 bases and J 6 bases; nucleotides not matched to a gene: 2. CDR1 is SGHTS and CDR2 is YDEGEE in the germline V gene. The length of the CDR3 is 12 residues. The DNA of the CDR3 is TGTGCCAGCAGCTGGGGACAGCCTGAAGCTTTCTTT. Translated, it gives CASSWGQPEAFF.

This clonotype showed up many times. The chain uses TRBV4-3 and TRBJ1-2; D perhaps matches TRBD1 (5 bases). V lost 3 bases to trimming and J lost 7 bases, with 12 bases between them. The length of the CDR3 is 13 residues. The germline V gene has CDR1 LGHNA and CDR2 YSLEER. In DNA, the CDR3 is TGCGCCAGCAGCCAGGGACGAACAACTGGCTACACCTTC. Translated, it gives CASSQGRTTGYTF.

This clonotype has at least ten counts. The chain carries TRBV3-1 and TRBJ1-4, with D maybe TRBD1 (6 bases). The CDR3 loop spans 14 amino acids. V gave up 3 bases and J gave up 7 bases, with 12 bases separating them. Germline-derived CDR1 and CDR2 are LGHDT and YNNKEL (reference sequence). The CDR3, as DNA: TGTGCCAGCAGCCATAGGGCAGGGGCTGAAAAACTGTTTTTT. Encoded protein: CASSHRAGAEKLFF.

This clonotype appeared many times. This chain connects TRBV20-1 to TRBJ2-1; no clear D gene. Trimming cost V 3 bases and J 5 bases, with 17 bases left between them. Looked up from germline, CDR1 is DFQATT and CDR2 is SNEGSKA (reference sequence). There are 15 residues in the CDR3. The CDR3 DNA follows: TGCAGTGCTAGTTTAGGTCTCCCCGTGAACAATGAGCAGTTCTTC. This codes for CSASLGLPVNNEQFF.

This clonotype was found many times. The chain uses TRBV12-3 or TRBV12-4 and TRBJ1-1; D possibly corresponds to TRBD1 (6 bases). The CDR3 has 15 residues. Trimming stripped 6 bases from V and 8 bases from J, with 22 bases between. CDR3 sequence (DNA): TGTGCCAGCAGCCCCGAATCGGGACACATTCCGGAAGCTTTCTTT. The encoded protein is CASSPESGHIPEAFF.

This clonotype was seen at least ten times. The CDR3 loop is CASSLDSGHYGYTF. CDR3 in DNA: TGCGCCAGCAGCTTGGATTCAGGCCACTATGGCTACACCTTC. The chain recombines TRBV5-1 with TRBJ1-2; D not certain. V was trimmed by 0 bases and J by 3 bases, leaving 9 bases between them. This CDR3 is built from 14 residues. Germline CDR1 is SGHRS and CDR2 is YFSETQ. Together with reference TRBV5-1 and TRBJ1-2, the CDR3 gives the full variable domain: KAGVTQTPRYLIKTRGQQVTLSCSPISGHRSVSWYQQTPGQGLQFLFEYFSETQRNKGNFPGRFSGRQFSNSRSEMNVSTLELGDSALYLCASSLDSGHYGYTFGSGTRLTVV.

Many counts were recorded for this clonotype. The chain employs TRBV7-9 and TRBJ2-5, with a weak D call TRBD2 (7 bases). V was cut by 5 bases and J by 7 bases, with 23 bases left in between. The CDR3 length is 16 residues. Germline V lookup: CDR1 SEHNR, CDR2 FQNEAQ (reference sequence). The CDR3: CASSPGGASSLATQYF. CDR3 in DNA: TGTGCCAGCAGCCCTGGGGGGGCCTCGTCTTTGGCGACCCAGTACTTC.

This clonotype has at least ten counts. V usage is TRBV12-2 and J usage is TRBJ1-3. TRBV12-2 counts as a pseudogene. The length of the CDR3 is 14 residues. This chain's CDR3 is CASRFSAGGNTIYF. The CDR3, as DNA: TGTGCAAGTCGCTTTTCAGCCGGTGGAAACACCATATATTTT.

The table lists this clonotype with a few counts. The V gene is TRBV30, the J gene TRBJ2-7; D is uncertain. CDR1 is GTSNPN and CDR2 is SVGIG in the germline V gene (reference sequence). This CDR3 has 13 residues. Trimming took off 0 bases at V and 0 bases at J, with 6 bases between the two ends. The CDR3 DNA sequence: TGTGCCTGGAGTGTAAGGGCCTCCTACGAGCAGTACTTC. Amino acid sequence: CAWSVRASYEQYF.

This clonotype was seen many times. This chain links TRBV6-5 with TRBJ2-5; 8 nucleotides align to TRBD2. The CDR3 covers 13 residues. V was pared by 5 bases and J by 6 bases, with 5 bases of the junction left unmatched. Looked up from germline, CDR1 is MNHEY and CDR2 is SVGAGI. The CDR3 DNA sequence: TGTGCCAGCAGTACAGGGACTAGTCAGACCCAGTACTTC. This encodes CASSTGTSQTQYF.